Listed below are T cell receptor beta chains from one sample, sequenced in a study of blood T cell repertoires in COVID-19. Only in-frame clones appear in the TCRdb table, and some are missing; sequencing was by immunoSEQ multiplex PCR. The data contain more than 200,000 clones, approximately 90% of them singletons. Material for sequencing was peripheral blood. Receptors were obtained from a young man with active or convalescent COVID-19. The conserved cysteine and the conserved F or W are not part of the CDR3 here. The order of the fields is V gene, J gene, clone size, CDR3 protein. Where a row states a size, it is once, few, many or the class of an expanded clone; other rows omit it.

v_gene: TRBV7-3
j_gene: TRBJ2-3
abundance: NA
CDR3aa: ASSLRGGGIAGQGTDTQY

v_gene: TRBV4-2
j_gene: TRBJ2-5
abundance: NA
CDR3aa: ASSPGTSGREETQY

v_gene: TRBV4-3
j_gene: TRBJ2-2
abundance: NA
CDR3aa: ASSQGTGAAGELF

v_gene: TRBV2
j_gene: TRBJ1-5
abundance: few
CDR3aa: ASSAEGAVSQPQH

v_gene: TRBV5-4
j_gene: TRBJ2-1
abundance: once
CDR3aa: ASSLVSQGNHEQF

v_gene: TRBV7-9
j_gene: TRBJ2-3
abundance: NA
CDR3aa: ASSLLGQGARTDTQY

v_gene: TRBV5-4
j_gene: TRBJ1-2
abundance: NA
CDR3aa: ASSTEGVYSSSGYT

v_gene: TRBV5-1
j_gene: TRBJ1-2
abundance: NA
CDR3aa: ASSLSTAEKYGYT

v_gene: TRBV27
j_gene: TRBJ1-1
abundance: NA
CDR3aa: ASSFVRGPDTEAF

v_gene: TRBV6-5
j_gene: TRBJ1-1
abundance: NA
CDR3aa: ASSSITVNTEAF

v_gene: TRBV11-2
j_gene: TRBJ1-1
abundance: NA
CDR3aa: ASSRRGQGTYTEAF

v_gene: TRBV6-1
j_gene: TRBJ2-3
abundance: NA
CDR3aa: ASSEPGEADTQY

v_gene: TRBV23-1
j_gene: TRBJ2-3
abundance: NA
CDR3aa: ASSHSGFSTDTQY

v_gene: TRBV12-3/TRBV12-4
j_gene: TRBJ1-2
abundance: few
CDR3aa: ASSLDRTYGYT

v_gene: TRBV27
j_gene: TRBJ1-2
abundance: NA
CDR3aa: ASRSGGPAYGYT

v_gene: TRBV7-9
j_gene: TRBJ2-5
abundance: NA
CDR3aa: ASSSGLAGGLLETQY

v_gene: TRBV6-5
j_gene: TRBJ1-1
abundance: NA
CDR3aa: ASSSGETEAF

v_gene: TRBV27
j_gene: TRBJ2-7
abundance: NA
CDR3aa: ASSRTGINPYEQY

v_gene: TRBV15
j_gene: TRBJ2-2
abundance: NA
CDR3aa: ATSRGGTISGELF

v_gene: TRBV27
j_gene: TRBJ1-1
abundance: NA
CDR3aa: ASSLQGSTEAF

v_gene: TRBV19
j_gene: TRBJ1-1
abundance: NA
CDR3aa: ASSIVRRYDPA

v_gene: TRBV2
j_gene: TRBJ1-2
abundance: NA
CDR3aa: ASSDRQGVFNGYT

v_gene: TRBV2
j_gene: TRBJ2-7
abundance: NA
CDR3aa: ASDRDRGYEQY

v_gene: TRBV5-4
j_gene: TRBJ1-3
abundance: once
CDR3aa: ASSPDRVTSGNTIY

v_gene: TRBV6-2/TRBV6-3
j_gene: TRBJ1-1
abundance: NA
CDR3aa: ASSRTGMNTEAF

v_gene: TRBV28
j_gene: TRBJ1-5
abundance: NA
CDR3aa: ASRKLRGSVVDQPQH

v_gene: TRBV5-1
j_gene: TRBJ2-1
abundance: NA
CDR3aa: ASSLGVSSYNEQF

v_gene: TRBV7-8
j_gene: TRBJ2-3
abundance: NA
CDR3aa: ASSFGGGRDTQY

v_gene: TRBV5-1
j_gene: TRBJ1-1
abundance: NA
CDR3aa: ASREGTGVGTEAF

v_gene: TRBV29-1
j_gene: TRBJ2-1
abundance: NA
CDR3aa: SVGWGGNEQF

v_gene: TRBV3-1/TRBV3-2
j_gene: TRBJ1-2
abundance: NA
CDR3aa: ASSQSDRGLSSYT

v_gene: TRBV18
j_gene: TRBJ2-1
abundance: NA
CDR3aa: ASSPTSRDNEQF

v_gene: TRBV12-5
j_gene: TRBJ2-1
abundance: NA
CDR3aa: ASGLVRGGSGGTEQF

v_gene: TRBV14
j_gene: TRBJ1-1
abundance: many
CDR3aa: ASSHRQGGNTEAF

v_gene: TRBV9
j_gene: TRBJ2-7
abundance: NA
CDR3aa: ASSVGGTNYEQY

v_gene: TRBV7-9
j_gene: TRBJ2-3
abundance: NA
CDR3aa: ASSSLRDTQY

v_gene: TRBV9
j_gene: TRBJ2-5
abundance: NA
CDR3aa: ASSVDDYQETQY

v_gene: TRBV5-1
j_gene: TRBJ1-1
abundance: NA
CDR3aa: ASSFLGQGANTEAF

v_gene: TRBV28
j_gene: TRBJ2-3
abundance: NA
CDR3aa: ASSSGDYTDTQY